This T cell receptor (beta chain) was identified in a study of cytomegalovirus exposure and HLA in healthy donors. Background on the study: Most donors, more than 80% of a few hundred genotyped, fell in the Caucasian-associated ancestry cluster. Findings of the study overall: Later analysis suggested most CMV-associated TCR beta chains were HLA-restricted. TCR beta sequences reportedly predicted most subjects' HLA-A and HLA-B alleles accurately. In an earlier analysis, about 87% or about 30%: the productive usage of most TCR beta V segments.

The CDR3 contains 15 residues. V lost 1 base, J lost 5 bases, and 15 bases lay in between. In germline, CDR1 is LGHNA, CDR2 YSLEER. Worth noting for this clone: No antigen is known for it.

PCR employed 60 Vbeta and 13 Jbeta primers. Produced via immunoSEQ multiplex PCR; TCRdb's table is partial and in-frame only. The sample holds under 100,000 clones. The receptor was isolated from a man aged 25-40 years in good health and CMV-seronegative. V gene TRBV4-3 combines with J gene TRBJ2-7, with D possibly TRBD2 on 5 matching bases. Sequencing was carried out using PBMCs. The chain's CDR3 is CASSQGAGPGNEQYF. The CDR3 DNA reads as TGCGCCAGCAGCCAAGGGGCCGGGCCGGGGAACGAGCAGTACTTC.